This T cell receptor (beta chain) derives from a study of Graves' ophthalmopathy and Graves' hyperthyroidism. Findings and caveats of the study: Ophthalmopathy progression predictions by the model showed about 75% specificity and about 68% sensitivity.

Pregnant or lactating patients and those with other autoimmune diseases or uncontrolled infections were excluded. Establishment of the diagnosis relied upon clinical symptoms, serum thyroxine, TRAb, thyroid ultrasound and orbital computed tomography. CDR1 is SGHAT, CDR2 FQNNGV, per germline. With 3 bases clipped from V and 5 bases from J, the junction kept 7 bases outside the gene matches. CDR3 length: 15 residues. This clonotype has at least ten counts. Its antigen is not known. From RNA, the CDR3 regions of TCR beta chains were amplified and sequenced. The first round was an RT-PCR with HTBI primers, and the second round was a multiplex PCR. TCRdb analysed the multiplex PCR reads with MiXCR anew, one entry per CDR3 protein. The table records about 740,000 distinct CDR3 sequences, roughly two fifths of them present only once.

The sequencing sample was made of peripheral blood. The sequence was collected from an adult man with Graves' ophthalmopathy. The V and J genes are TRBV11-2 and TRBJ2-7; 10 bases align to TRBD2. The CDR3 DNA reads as TGTGCCAGCAGCTTGCGGCTAGCGGGAGCTCACGAGCAGTACTTC. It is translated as CASSLRLAGAHEQYF.